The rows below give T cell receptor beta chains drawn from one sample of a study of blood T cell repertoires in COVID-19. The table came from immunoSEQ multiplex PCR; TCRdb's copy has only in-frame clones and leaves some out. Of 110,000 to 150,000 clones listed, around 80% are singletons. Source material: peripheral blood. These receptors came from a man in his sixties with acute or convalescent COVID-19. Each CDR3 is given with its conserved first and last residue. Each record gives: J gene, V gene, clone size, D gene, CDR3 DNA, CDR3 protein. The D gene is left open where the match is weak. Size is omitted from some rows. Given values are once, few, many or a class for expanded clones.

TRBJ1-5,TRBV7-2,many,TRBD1,TGTGCCAGCAGCTTACAGGGGGCTAGCAATCAGCCCCAGCATTTT,CASSLQGASNQPQHF
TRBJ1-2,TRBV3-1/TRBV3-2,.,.,TGTGCCAGCAGCCGGAGGGGTCACTATGGCTACACCTTC,CASSRRGHYGYTF
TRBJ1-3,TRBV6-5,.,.,TGTGCCAGCACCTTGGGCCGCTCTGGAAACACCATATATTTT,CASTLGRSGNTIYF
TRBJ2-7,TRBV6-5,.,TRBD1,TGTGCCAGCAGTACCGGGACAGCCACCTACGAGCAGTACTTC,CASSTGTATYEQYF
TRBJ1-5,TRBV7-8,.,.,TGTGCCAGCAGCTTAGCGGCCCAGGGTTCAACTCAGCCCCAGCATTTT,CASSLAAQGSTQPQHF
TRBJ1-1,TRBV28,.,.,TGTGCCAGCAGTTCAAGCCCTTGGCGGGGTGTTGCTGAAGCTTTCTTT,CASSSSPWRGVAEAFF
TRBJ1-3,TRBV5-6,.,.,TGTGCCAGCAGCTTCGTAGGAAACACCATATATTTT,CASSFVGNTIYF
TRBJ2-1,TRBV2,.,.,TGTGCCAGCACCAGGAACAATGAGCAGTTCTTC,CASTRNNEQFF
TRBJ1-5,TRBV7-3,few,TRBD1,TGTGCCAGCACCCTCAGACAGGGCCCGGGAACCTATAGCAATCAGCCCCAGCATTTT,CASTLRQGPGTYSNQPQHF
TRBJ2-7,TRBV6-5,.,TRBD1,TGTGCCAGCAGCCCCGGGACAGGGGAATACGAGCAGTACTTC,CASSPGTGEYEQYF
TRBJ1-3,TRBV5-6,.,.,TGTGCCAGCAGCTCCTACAGCTCTTCTGGAAACACCATATATTTT,CASSSYSSSGNTIYF
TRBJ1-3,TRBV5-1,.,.,TGCGCCAGCAGCCAAGGAAACACCATATATTTT,CASSQGNTIYF
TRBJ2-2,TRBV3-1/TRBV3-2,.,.,TGTGCCAGCACCCGGACACGCACCGGGGAGCTGTTTTTT,CASTRTRTGELFF
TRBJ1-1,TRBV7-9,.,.,TGTGCCAGCACCCTACAGGGTACTACGGGCACTGAAGCTTTCTTT,CASTLQGTTGTEAFF
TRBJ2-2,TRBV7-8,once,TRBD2,TGTGCCAGCAGCTTAAGGACTAGCGGGAGCCACGGGGAGCTGTTTTTT,CASSLRTSGSHGELFF
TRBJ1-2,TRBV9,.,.,TGTGCCAGCAGCTCCCCCCCGGCCCAGGCGGGCTCACATGGCTACACCTTC,CASSSPPAQAGSHGYTF
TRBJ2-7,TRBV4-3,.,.,TGCGCCAGCAGCCAAGATAGACTAGGCGAGCAGTACTTC,CASSQDRLGEQYF
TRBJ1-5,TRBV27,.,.,TGTGCCAGCAGCCCAGGGGCCGGGAGCAATCAGCCCCAGCATTTT,CASSPGAGSNQPQHF
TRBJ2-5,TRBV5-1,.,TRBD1,TGCGCCAGCAAGTCAGGGGGCGAAAGCGTTAGGCTGGAGACCCAGTACTTC,CASKSGGESVRLETQYF
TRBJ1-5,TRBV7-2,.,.,TGTGCCAGCAGCTTAGTCGGAGGGCAGAGCAATCAGCCCCAGCATTTT,CASSLVGGQSNQPQHF
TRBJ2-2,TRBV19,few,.,TGTGCCAGTAGTTTGCGGGATGGTTCGACCGGGGAGCTGTTTTTT,CASSLRDGSTGELFF
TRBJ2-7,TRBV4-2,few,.,TGTGCCAGCAGCCAAGGAATATCGGGCGAGCAGTACTTC,CASSQGISGEQYF
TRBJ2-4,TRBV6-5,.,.,TGTGCCAGCAGCGTACAGGGCTTGACCAAAAACATTCAGTACTTC,CASSVQGLTKNIQYF
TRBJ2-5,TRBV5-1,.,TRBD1,TGCGCCAGCAGCCCGGGACAGCGATCAGAGACCCAGTACTTC,CASSPGQRSETQYF
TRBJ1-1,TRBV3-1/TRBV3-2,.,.,TGTGCCAGCAGCCAAGCGGTGGAAGCGGGCTTGGCTTTCTTT,CASSQAVEAGLAFF
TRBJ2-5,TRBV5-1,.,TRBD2,TGCGCCAGCAGCCCCTCCCCAGCGGGAGGAGGAGAGACCCAGTACTTC,CASSPSPAGGGETQYF
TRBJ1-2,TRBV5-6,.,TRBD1,TGTGCCAGCAGCTCGGGACAGAACTATGGCTACACCTTC,CASSSGQNYGYTF